The present T cell receptor beta chain was sequenced within a study of CD8+CD57+ T cells in acquired aplastic anemia. General observations from the study: Lower diversity was found in CD8+CD57+ cells than in total CD4+ and CD8+ pools in patients.

In this sample, this clonotype turned up many times. Its matching antigen is unknown. CDR1 is SGHVS and CDR2 is FNYEAQ in the germline V gene. J gave up 8 bases and V 1 base, and 10 bases lay outside the gene matches. The CDR3 sequence is 16 residues long. Before being chosen for sequencing, patients had shown CD8+CD57+ cell expansion by flow cytometry. The authors also ran sequencing on CD8+CD57+ effector memory cells taken from about 15% of the 12 patients. Genomic DNA, serving as template, underwent TCR beta VDJ and CDR3 profiling. TCRdb fed the reads into MiXCR, producing one record per CDR3 protein. In the table there are around 21,000 distinct CDR3 sequences, almost 40% of which are singletons.

The material sequenced was CD8+CD57+ T cells sorted from PBMCs. The sample's subset: bead-enriched CD8+CD57+ effector memory T cells from SAA patients. This receptor was obtained from a human donor with aplastic anemia. This sequence joins TRBV7-6 and TRBJ2-2; 7 nucleotides match TRBD1. CDR3 DNA: TGTGCCAGCAGCTTAGAGGCCCACAGGGGAGCAGGGGAGCTGTTTTTT. Translating it yields CASSLEAHRGAGELFF.